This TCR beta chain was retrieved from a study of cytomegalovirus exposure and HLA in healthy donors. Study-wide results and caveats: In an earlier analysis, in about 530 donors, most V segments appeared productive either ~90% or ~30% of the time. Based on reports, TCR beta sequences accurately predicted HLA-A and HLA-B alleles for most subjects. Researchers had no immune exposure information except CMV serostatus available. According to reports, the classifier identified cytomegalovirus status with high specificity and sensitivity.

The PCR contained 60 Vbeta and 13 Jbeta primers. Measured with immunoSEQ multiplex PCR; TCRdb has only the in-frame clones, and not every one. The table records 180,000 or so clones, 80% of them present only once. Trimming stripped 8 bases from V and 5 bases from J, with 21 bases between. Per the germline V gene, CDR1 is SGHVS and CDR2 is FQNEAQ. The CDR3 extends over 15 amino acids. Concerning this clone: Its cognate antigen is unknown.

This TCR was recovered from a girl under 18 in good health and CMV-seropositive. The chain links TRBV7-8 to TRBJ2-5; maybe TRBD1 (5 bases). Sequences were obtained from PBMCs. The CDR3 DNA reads TGTGCCAGCCAGGGCTACAAAGGGTTTGGGGAGACCCAGTACTTC. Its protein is CASQGYKGFGETQYF.